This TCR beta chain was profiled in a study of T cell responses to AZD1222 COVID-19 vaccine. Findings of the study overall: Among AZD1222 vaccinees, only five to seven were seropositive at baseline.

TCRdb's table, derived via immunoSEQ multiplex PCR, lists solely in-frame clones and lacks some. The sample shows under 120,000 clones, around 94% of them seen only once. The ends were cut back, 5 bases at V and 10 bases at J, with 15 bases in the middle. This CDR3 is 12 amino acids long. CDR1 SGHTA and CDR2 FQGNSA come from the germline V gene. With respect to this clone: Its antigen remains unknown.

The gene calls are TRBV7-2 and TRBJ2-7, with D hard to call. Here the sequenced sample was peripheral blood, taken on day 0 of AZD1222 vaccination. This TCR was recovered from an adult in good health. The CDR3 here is CASSMTPLEQYF. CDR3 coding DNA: TGTGCCAGCAGCATGACCCCCTTAGAACAGTACTTC.